Listed below are T cell receptor beta chains from one sample, sequenced in a study of blood T cell repertoires in COVID-19. Only in-frame clones appear in the TCRdb table, and some are missing; sequencing was by immunoSEQ multiplex PCR. The sample holds 80,000 or so clones, about nine tenths seen once. Sequenced material: peripheral blood. These receptors were obtained from a woman between 50 and 59 years old in a cohort sampled during active COVID-19. CDR3s include the opening cysteine and the closing phenylalanine or tryptophan. D genes are given only for firm matches. Clone size, where shown, is once, few, many, or a class for clones that have expanded.

V gene	J gene	D gene	CDR3 length	clone size	CDR3 protein	CDR3 DNA
TRBV11-3	TRBJ1-1	TRBD1	16	-	CASSKGQGRGSSEAFF	TGTGCCAGCAGCAAGGGACAGGGTAGGGGATCCTCCGAAGCTTTCTTT
TRBV5-1	TRBJ2-2	-	14	-	CASSLQVFGGELFF	TGCGCCAGCAGCTTGCAGGTATTCGGCGGGGAGCTGTTTTTT
TRBV5-4	TRBJ2-3	TRBD2	15	-	CASSPSGRGTDTQYF	TGTGCCAGCAGTCCTAGCGGGAGAGGGACAGATACGCAGTATTTT
TRBV3-1/TRBV3-2	TRBJ2-7	TRBD2	15	-	CASSRLAGGAYEQYF	TGTGCCAGCAGCCGACTGGCGGGAGGAGCCTACGAGCAGTACTTC
TRBV11-2	TRBJ2-1	-	17	-	CASSLEQGPSSYNEQFF	TGTGCCAGCAGCTTGGAACAGGGTCCTAGCTCCTACAATGAGCAGTTCTTC
TRBV4-1	TRBJ2-3	TRBD2	20	-	CASSQGSRAVLAAYTDTQYF	TGCGCCAGCAGCCAAGGCTCCCGGGCGGTACTAGCGGCTTACACAGATACGCAGTATTTT
TRBV7-8	TRBJ2-7	-	18	-	CASSPRDGGTNWAYEQYF	TGTGCCAGCAGCCCCCGTGACGGCGGAACCAACTGGGCCTACGAGCAGTACTTC
TRBV19	TRBJ2-2	TRBD1	15	-	CASSIGGRGHGELFF	TGTGCCAGTAGTATAGGGGGCAGGGGGCACGGGGAGCTGTTTTTT
TRBV4-1	TRBJ2-7	-	15	few	CASSQDQGSSYEQYF	TGCGCCAGCAGCCAAGATCAAGGGAGCTCCTACGAGCAGTACTTC
TRBV5-1	TRBJ1-4	-	14	-	CASSLGGSEEKLFF	TGCGCCAGCAGCTTGGGAGGCTCGGAAGAAAAACTGTTTTTT
TRBV11-2	TRBJ2-3	-	12	-	CASSSSTDTQYF	TGTGCCAGCAGCTCGAGCACAGATACGCAGTATTTT
TRBV10-3	TRBJ1-3	-	13	once	CAINQGLGNTIYF	TGTGCCATCAATCAGGGGTTAGGAAACACCATATATTTT
TRBV6-5	TRBJ1-5	TRBD1	14	-	CASSRDRGNQPQHF	TGTGCCAGCAGTCGCGACAGGGGCAATCAGCCCCAGCATTTT
TRBV6-2/TRBV6-3	TRBJ2-7	-	14	-	CASSIRDIYYEQYF	TGTGCCAGCAGTATCCGGGACATATACTACGAGCAGTACTTC
TRBV5-4	TRBJ2-5	TRBD1	16	-	CASSLGGRGSGETQYF	TGTGCCAGCAGCTTGGGTGGCAGGGGGTCAGGGGAGACCCAGTACTTC
TRBV6-6	TRBJ1-5	TRBD1	15	-	CASSFGTGYNQPQHF	TGTGCCAGCAGTTTCGGGACAGGTTACAATCAGCCCCAGCATTTT
TRBV3-1/TRBV3-2	TRBJ2-1	TRBD1	14	-	CASRGRGRFHEQFF	TGTGCCAGCAGGGGCAGGGGGCGCTTCCATGAGCAGTTCTTC
TRBV5-1	TRBJ2-3	-	14	-	CASSLAGVGDTQYF	TGCGCCAGCAGCTTGGCGGGAGTAGGAGATACGCAGTATTTT
TRBV3-1/TRBV3-2	TRBJ2-1	TRBD1	15	-	CASSLTGKTYNEQFF	TGTGCCAGCAGCCTGACAGGGAAAACCTACAATGAGCAGTTCTTC
TRBV30	TRBJ1-3	-	12	-	CAWTASGNTIYF	TGTGCCTGGACTGCCAGTGGAAACACCATATATTTT
TRBV6-5	TRBJ1-2	-	13	-	CASIETVEYGYTF	TGTGCCAGCATCGAAACGGTCGAATATGGCTACACCTTC
TRBV28	TRBJ2-2	-	16	-	CASSVGEGRITGELFF	TGTGCCAGCAGTGTAGGAGAGGGAAGAATCACCGGGGAGCTGTTTTTT
TRBV28	TRBJ2-3	-	16	-	CASSLVGLAYGDTQYF	TGTGCCAGCAGTTTAGTAGGTCTAGCATATGGAGATACGCAGTATTTT
TRBV5-1	TRBJ1-6	-	16	-	CASRAFPGTMNSPLHF	TGCGCCAGCAGAGCTTTCCCCGGGACAATGAATTCACCCCTCCACTTT
TRBV6-1	TRBJ2-3	TRBD1	18	-	CASSELEATGGGTDTQYF	TGTGCCAGCAGTGAACTGGAGGCAACAGGGGGAGGCACAGATACGCAGTATTTT
TRBV28	TRBJ1-2	-	13	-	CASFRVSDYGYTF	TGTGCCAGCTTCCGGGTCAGTGACTATGGCTACACCTTC
TRBV9	TRBJ1-5	TRBD1	17	-	CASSVCTTGTGREPQHF	TGTGCCAGCAGCGTGTGTACGACAGGGACGGGTAGGGAGCCCCAGCATTTT
TRBV4-2	TRBJ1-2	TRBD1	17	-	CASSQDRGDRVGYGYTF	TGTGCCAGCAGCCAAGATCGGGGCGACAGGGTGGGCTATGGCTACACCTTC